The sequence of this TCR beta chain was determined in a study of blood T cell repertoires in COVID-19. The CDR3 loop spans 15 amino acids. The V gene's germline CDR1 is SNHLY and CDR2 FYNNEI. V gave up 2 bases and J gave up 3 bases; unmatched junction bases: 5. Per the study methods: Estimates of nucleated cell counts were drawn from the amplification of reference gene primers. The data were produced by immunoSEQ multiplex PCR, yet TCRdb's version contains in-frame clones alone and is incomplete. That table gives V, J and clone size, and the DNA gave D and trimming. Of approximately 150,000 clones in the sample, approximately 90% were seen once.

The J gene is TRBJ2-3, the V gene TRBV2, with TRBD2 matching 7 bases. The sample consisted of peripheral blood. The TCR comes from a human donor in a cohort sampled during active COVID-19. This CDR3 is CASSETRLATDTQYF. For the CDR3, the DNA is TGTGCCAGCAGTGAAACAAGACTAGCTACAGATACGCAGTATTTT.